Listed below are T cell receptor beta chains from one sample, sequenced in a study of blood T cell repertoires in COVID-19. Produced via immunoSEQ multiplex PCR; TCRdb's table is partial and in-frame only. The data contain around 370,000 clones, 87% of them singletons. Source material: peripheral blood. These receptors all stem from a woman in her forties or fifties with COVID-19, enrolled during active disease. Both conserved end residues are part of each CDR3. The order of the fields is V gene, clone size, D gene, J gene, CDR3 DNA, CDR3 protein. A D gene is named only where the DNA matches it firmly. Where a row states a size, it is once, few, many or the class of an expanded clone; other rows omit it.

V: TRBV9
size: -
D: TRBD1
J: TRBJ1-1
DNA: TGTGCCAGCAGCACCGGACAGGGTGCCCCCTCGAGCGCTTTCTTT
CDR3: CASSTGQGAPSSAFF

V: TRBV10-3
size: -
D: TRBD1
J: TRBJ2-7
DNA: TGTGCCATCAGTGTTGGGACAGGGCTCTACGAGCAGTACTTC
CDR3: CAISVGTGLYEQYF

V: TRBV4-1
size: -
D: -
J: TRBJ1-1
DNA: TGCGCCAGCAGCCAAGTTCGGGGTAGCGAAGCTTTCTTT
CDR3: CASSQVRGSEAFF

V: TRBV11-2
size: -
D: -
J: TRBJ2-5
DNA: TGTGCCAGCAGCTTAATTGCCCAGGGGCACCAAGAGACCCAGTACTTC
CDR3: CASSLIAQGHQETQYF

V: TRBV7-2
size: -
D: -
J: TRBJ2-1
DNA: TGTGCCAGCAGCTTAGGTCCGCGGGGTTCTGGTGAGCAGTTCTTC
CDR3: CASSLGPRGSGEQFF

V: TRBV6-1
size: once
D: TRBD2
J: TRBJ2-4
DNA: TGTGCCAGCAGTGAGACGACTAGCGGGAGCACCCACATTCAGTACTTC
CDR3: CASSETTSGSTHIQYF

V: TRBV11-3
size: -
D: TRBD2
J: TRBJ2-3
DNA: TGTGCCAGCAGCTTAGATCTTAGCGGGTGGTCAGATACGCAGTATTTT
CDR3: CASSLDLSGWSDTQYF

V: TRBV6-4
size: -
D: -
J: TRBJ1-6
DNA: TGTGCCAGCCAGATTACGGCCGGCGGTCATTCACCCCTCCACTTT
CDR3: CASQITAGGHSPLHF

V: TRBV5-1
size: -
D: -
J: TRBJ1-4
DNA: TGCGCCAGCAGCTTGGTGGCCAAGGCGGATGAAAAACTGTTTTTT
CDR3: CASSLVAKADEKLFF

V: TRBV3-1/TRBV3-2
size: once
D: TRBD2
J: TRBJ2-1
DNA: TGTGCCAGCAGCATCCTCGCGGGAGGGGAGGGTGAGCAGTTCTTC
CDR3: CASSILAGGEGEQFF

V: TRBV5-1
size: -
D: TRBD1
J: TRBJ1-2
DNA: TGCGCCAGCAGCGGGGACAGGGACGCCCTCCCCTATGGCTACACCTTC
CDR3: CASSGDRDALPYGYTF

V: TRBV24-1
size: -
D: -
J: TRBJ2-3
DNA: TGTGCCACAAGTGGCCCTAGGATAACAGATACGCAGTATTTT
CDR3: CATSGPRITDTQYF

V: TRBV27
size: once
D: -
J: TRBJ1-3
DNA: TGTGCCAGCAGTTTATCCGTGGGCGCTGGAAACACCATATATTTT
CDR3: CASSLSVGAGNTIYF

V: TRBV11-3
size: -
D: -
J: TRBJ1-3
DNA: TGTGCCAGCAGCTACGGGAAGACTGGAAACACCATATATTTT
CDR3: CASSYGKTGNTIYF

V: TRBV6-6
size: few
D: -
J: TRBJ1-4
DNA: TGTGCCAGCAGTTACTCAGGGGGAAATGAAAAACTGTTTTTT
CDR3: CASSYSGGNEKLFF

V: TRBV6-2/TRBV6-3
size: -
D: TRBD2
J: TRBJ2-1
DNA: TGTGCCAGCAGTTATAGCGGGAGCCCCTACAATGAGCAGTTCTTC
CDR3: CASSYSGSPYNEQFF

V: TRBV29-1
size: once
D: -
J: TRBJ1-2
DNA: TGCAGCGTTGAAGTTTGGGTAAACGGGGATTATGGCTACACCTTC
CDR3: CSVEVWVNGDYGYTF

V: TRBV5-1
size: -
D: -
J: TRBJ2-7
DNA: TGCGCCAGCAGCTTGGTCCGGGGTCTTAGCGAGCAGTACTTC
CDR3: CASSLVRGLSEQYF

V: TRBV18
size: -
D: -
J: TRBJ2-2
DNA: TGTGCCAGCTCACCACGGGAGATGGGGTCCGGGGAGCTGTTTTTT
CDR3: CASSPREMGSGELFF

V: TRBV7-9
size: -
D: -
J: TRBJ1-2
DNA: TGTGCCAGCAGCTTAGCGAACAGGGTGAACTATGGCTACACCTTC
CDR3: CASSLANRVNYGYTF

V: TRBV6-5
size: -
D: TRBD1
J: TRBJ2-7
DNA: TGTGCCAGCAGAACGGGACAGGCGACCTACGAGCAGTACTTC
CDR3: CASRTGQATYEQYF

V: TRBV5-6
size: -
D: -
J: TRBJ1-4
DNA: TGTGCCAGCAGCTTGCTCGCCGGGAGGGGTTTAATGTTTGGTGAAAAACTGTTTTTT
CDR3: CASSLLAGRGLMFGEKLFF

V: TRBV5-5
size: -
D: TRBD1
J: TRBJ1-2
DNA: TGTGCCAGCAGCCCCGGGACAGTGATAAACTATGGCTACACCTTC
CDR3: CASSPGTVINYGYTF

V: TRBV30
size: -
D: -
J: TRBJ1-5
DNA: TGTGCCTGGAGTCGGTCAGGCGTTAGCAATCAGCCCCAGCATTTT
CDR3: CAWSRSGVSNQPQHF

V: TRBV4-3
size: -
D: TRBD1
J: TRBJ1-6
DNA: TGCGCCAGCAGCCAAGATAATACAGGGGCGAATTCACCCCTCCACTTT
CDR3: CASSQDNTGANSPLHF

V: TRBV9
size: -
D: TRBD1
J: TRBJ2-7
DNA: TGTGCCAGCAGCGCGGACAGGGTCCACTCCTACGAGCAGTACTTC
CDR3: CASSADRVHSYEQYF

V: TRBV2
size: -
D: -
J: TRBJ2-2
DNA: TGTGCCAGCAGGGTAGCAAGGTATACCGGGGAGCTGTTTTTT
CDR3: CASRVARYTGELFF

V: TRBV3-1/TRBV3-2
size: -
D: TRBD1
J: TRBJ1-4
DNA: TGTGCCAGCAGCCAGAACACAGGGGCCCTCATTAAGAGGTTTTTT
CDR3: CASSQNTGALIKRFF

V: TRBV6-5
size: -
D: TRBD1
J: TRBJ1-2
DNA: TGTGCCAGCTTACCGACAGGGAACTATGGCTACACCTTC
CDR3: CASLPTGNYGYTF

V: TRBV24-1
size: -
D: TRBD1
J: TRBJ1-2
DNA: TGTGCCACCAGTGAAAGGGGGCGCAGCTATGGCTACACCTTC
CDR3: CATSERGRSYGYTF

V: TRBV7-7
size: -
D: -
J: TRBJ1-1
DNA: TGTGCTAGCAGCCAAAGGACAGTCAAGGTAAAACGAGGGGATGAAGCTTTCTTT
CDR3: CASSQRTVKVKRGDEAFF

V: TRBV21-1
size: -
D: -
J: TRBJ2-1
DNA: TGTGCCAGCAGCAAACTTTTTCGGCAGACATACAGCTCCTACAATGAGCAGTTCTTC
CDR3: CASSKLFRQTYSSYNEQFF

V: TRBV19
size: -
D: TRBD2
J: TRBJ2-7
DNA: TGTGCCAGTGCGAAAGAGGTAGCGGGAGGGCCTTACGAGCAGTACTTC
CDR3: CASAKEVAGGPYEQYF

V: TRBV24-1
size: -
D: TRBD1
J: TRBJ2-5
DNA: TGTGCCACCAGTGACCCACAGGGGCCTGGGGAGACCCAGTACTTC
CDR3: CATSDPQGPGETQYF

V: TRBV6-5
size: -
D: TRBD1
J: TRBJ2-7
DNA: TGTGCCAGCAGGGGGGACAGTGCCGTCAACGAGCAGTACTTC
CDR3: CASRGDSAVNEQYF

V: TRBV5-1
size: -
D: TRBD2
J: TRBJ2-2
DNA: TGCGCCAGCAGCTCGGGAGGCCGTACGAACACCGGGGAGCTGTTTTTT
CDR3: CASSSGGRTNTGELFF

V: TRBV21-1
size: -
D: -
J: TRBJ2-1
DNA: TGTGCCAGCAGCAAAAATGTGGAGAAGGCCTACAATGAGCAGTTCTTC
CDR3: CASSKNVEKAYNEQFF

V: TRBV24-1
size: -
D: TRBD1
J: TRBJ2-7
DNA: TGTGCCACCTCACCGGGACAGGGATCCTACGAGCAGTACTTC
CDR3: CATSPGQGSYEQYF

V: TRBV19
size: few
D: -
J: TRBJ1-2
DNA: TGTGCCAGTAGTGCGGACAGACGTGGCTACACCTTC
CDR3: CASSADRRGYTF

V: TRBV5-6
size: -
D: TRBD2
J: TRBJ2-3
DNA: TGTGCCAGCAGCATGGCGGTAGCGGGGGGGACAGATACGCAGTATTTT
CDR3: CASSMAVAGGTDTQYF

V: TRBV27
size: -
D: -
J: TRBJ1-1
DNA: TGTGCCAGCAGTTTATGGGGGAAGGGGGGGACTGAAGCTTTCTTT
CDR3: CASSLWGKGGTEAFF

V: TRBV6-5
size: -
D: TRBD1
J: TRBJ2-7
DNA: TGTGCCAGCAGTCACAGACAGGGTGACGAGCAGTACTTC
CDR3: CASSHRQGDEQYF

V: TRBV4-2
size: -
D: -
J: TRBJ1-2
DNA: TGTGCCAGCAGCCCTCCAACTCCCGCGGGTGGCTACACCTTC
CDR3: CASSPPTPAGGYTF

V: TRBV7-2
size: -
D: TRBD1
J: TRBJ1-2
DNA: TGTGCCAGCAGGCAACCCGGGACAGGCTATGGCTACACCTTC
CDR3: CASRQPGTGYGYTF

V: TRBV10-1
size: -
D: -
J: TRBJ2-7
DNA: TGCGCCAGCAGTGAGTCGGTCGGGGTTAGCTCCTACGAGCAGTACTTC
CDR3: CASSESVGVSSYEQYF

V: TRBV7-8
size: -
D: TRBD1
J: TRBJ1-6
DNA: TGTGCCAGCAGCCTGGGGACAGTAAATTCACCCCTCCACTTT
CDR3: CASSLGTVNSPLHF

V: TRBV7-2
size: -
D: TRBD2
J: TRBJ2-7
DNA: TGTGCCAGCAGCTTCTTAGCGGGACGGGGGGAGCAGTACTTC
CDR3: CASSFLAGRGEQYF

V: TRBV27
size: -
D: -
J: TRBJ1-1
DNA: TGTGCCAGCAGTTGGACGGAGGACACTGAAGCTTTCTTT
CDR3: CASSWTEDTEAFF

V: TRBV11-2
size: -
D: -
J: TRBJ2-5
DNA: TGTGCCAGCAGCTTGGGGAGAATGGAGACCCAGTACTTC
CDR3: CASSLGRMETQYF

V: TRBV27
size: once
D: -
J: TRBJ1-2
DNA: TGTGCCAGCAGTTCCACTCGTCTCACTACGGATGGCTACACCTTC
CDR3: CASSSTRLTTDGYTF